This T cell receptor beta chain was identified in a study of CD8+ T cells in alopecia areata (dated by TCRdb to the late 2010s). Looking at the study overall: Treated patients were enrolled in an open-label pilot trial of oral tofacitinib at 5 to 10 mg twice daily for moderate-to-severe alopecia areata. Tofacitinib was given for 6 to 18 months, followed by 6 months of follow-up off drug to assess delayed response and recurrence. In treated patients, disease severity was measured using the SALT score, which gives the percentage of scalp surface area affected. The study used high-throughput TCRbeta sequencing to examine T cell clonal expansion in alopecia areata, in both the C3H/HeJ mouse model and human patients. On the human side, TCRbeta sequencing was run on scalp tissue and on sorted CD4+ and CD8+ peripheral blood T cells from healthy controls and from alopecia areata patients with either patchy or totalis/universalis disease. Biopsies were taken from tofacitinib-treated patients at baseline and at 4 and 24 weeks of treatment, and a later scalp biopsy was taken in several of the tofacitinib-treated patients. Clonality in the scalp was compared among normal scalp (n=4), patchy alopecia areata scalp (n=8), and alopecia totalis/universalis scalp (n=8). RNA was extracted with the PAXgene miRNA kit for fixed scalp, the miRNeasy kit for PBMCs, and the RNeasy kit for mouse skin. immunoSEQ multiplex PCR using 35 Vbeta forward primers and 13 Jbeta reverse primers was used to amplify TCRbeta CDR3 regions.

The cysteine opens and the phenylalanine closes a CDR3 of 19 amino acids. Of the read, only the CDR3 DNA is kept; its 57 bases are in frame from base 1. According to the germline V gene, CDR1 reads MGHRA and CDR2 reads YSYEKL. Ends trimmed: V by 1 base, J by 5 bases; bases unmatched to a gene: 16. Sample treatment or condition, as interpreted from the label and publication: oral pan-JAK inhibitor, 5-10 mg twice daily. From alopecia areata patients, peripheral blood was collected along with lesional scalp punch biopsies. PBMCs were isolated by density centrifugation and stained for CD3, CD4 and CD8, after which CD4+ and CD8+ T cells were sorted on a FACSAria. Library preparation employed the immunoSEQ multiplex PCR assay. To provide template for TCR sequencing, every sample had RNA extracted and reverse transcribed into cDNA. First-strand cDNA was synthesized using SuperScript III with a 2:1 mix of oligo-dT and random hexamers. Amplification bias was assessed with a synthetic immune receptor repertoire, and residual bias was removed computationally. The authors' analysis ran thus. Raw reads were preprocessed to remove errors, and CDR3 was defined by IMGT conventions from the conserved cysteine to phenylalanine. Clonality was computed by normalizing Shannon entropy by log2 of the number of productive unique TCRs and subtracting the result from 1. CD4 or CD8 identity of scalp clones was inferred by cross-referencing scalp TCRbeta sequences with sorted blood CD4 and CD8 repertoires. TCRdb carries this immuneACCESS record with in-frame sequences only. Its versions omit some clonotypes, under half of them owing to an unresolved V gene in the studies checked, with the rest unexplained. V and J calls and clone size are copied from that table; D and trimming were computed from the DNA. This sample holds roughly 200,000 clones; under 40% were observed only once. 0.48% of the sample belongs to the ten largest clones.

The full study reports these points: Many expanded lesional clones persisted in scalp and blood during tofacitinib treatment, which may partly explain relapse after stopping treatment. Shared TCR sequences between patients were less evident than in mice, which may be partly attributable to HLA diversity in the patient population. Tofacitinib significantly lowered scalp clonality and the number of expanded CD8+ clones among the top 100 scalp clones. The treated cohort was small, with a single nonresponder, so links between baseline CD8+ expansion and response need larger studies. Scalp TCR repertoire analysis is complicated because resident alphabeta T cells in normal human skin are also sequenced, whereas mouse skin is dominated by gammadelta T cells. Lesional scalp, especially in alopecia totalis/universalis, showed higher clonality and more expanded CD8+ clones than normal scalp, suggesting antigenic drive.

Remarks on this clone: It has no known antigen specificity. Base qualities are not at hand, and no much larger clone is one base apart.

This receptor was taken from a human donor with alopecia areata. This material consisted of CD4+ T cells sorted from blood, taken at approximately week 30, from a patient treated with tofacitinib. The V gene is TRBV4-1 and the J gene is TRBJ2-1, with 8 bases aligning to TRBD2. The DNA sequence is TGCGCCAGCAGCCAAGTTTATACGAAGCGGGAGACATGGAACAATGAGCAGTTCTTC. It encodes CASSQVYTKRETWNNEQFF.